This T cell receptor (beta chain) was recorded in a study of cytomegalovirus exposure and HLA in healthy donors (dated by TCRdb to about 2017). The study in broad terms: An earlier analysis of some 600 of the donors reported about 260 Gb of sequence data and 117 million unique TCR beta sequences obtained from some 200 million T cells. An early release covering around 630 HLA-typed donors comprised roughly 300 gigabases of sequencing data and approximately 80 million unique TCR sequences. The genetic ancestry cluster associated with self-reported Caucasian donors included 65% to 90% of the roughly 400 genotyped donors. The study aimed to test whether signatures of past pathogen exposure could be identified by cataloging public T cell receptors. The study profiled the T cell repertoires of fewer than 850 subjects by immunosequencing and related them to cytomegalovirus serostatus. Along with the approximately 700-subject first cohort, a separate validation cohort of roughly 110 different subjects was used. To predict cytomegalovirus infection status, the study combined high-throughput TCR immunosequencing, statistical association of individual TCRs with disease status, and machine learning. A later analysis re-examined previously published TCR beta repertoires from several hundred donors and added high-resolution HLA genotyping to investigate patterns of TCR occurrence. Rather than using new phenotypic data, the later analysis identified candidate immune exposures from TCR beta sequences and from how often those sequences occurred across donors. An earlier analysis of around 540 of the donors applied high-throughput TCR beta sequencing to assess whether each TCR beta V gene segment acted as functional or pseudogenic. Alongside the repertoire data, information on donor age, sex, ethnicity and CMV serostatus was compiled. A later genetic analysis took genome-wide SNP genotypes for about 65% of the roughly 670 donors and used that subset as a discovery cohort. Every repertoire in the discovery cohort had been generated on one and the same sequencing platform. Both class I and class II loci were covered by HLA typing, at four-digit resolution. Typing coverage differed by locus: A, B, C, DRB1 and DQB1 were typed in roughly 620-630 donors, DQA1 in 522, DPA1 in over 600, and DPB1 in 472. Roughly five DR-DQ haplotypes were treated as single units for association and clustering because of strong linkage in the cohort. Among some 400 genotyped donors of the cohort, an average of around 220,000 unique TCR beta nucleotide sequences was sequenced per donor, of which 15% to 20% were non-productive.

The method behind the library was the immunoSEQ multiplex PCR assay. A mixture of 60 forward primers for TCR Vbeta segments and 13 reverse primers for TCR Jbeta segments was used in the multiplex PCR. The CDR3 region of rearranged TCR beta genes was amplified from genomic DNA by a multiplex PCR assay. On the Illumina HiSeq System, the amplified TCR beta libraries were sequenced as 87-base-pair reads. The authors' pipeline ran thus. A later analysis counted some 74 million unique TCR beta chains across the 600 to 850 repertoires, and some 11 million of these chains were shared by at least two donors. Raw reads were error-corrected and collapsed into unique sequences by a nearest-neighbor algorithm in which closely related sequences were merged to remove PCR and sequencing errors. To assign V, D and J gene segments, CDR3 sequences were aligned to IMGT reference sequences. Each retained sequence needed at least a six-nucleotide match to both a V gene segment and a J gene segment. A rearrangement was called productive if the CDR3 had no stop codons and remained in frame with V and J, and every other rearrangement was called non-productive. CDR3 was defined by IMGT convention, running from the second conserved V-encoded cysteine to the conserved J-encoded phenylalanine. The earlier analysis of about 610 of the donors excluded any sequence lacking an unambiguous match to a single V gene segment. An earlier analysis of a few hundred of the donors called V segments functional above 56.7% productive rearrangements and segregating when the between-donor standard deviation exceeded 5%. To diagnose cytomegalovirus status from the catalog of TCR beta chain sequences, a statistical classification framework was built. In a later analysis, TCR nucleotide sequences were compared against IMGT/GENE-DB human TR gene sequences so that V and J genes could be assigned. In a later analysis, CDR3 sequences and most-parsimonious VDJ recombination scenarios were assigned using the TCRdist pipeline. In a later analysis, each TCR beta chain was defined by its CDR3 amino acid sequence together with its V-gene family, and reads lacking a unique V-gene family were excluded. In a later analysis, 550 to 650 highly shared, low-generation-probability nucleotide sequences were removed to address suspected cross-contamination and a sequencing artifact. In a later analysis, a clonal expansion index was calculated for each public chain from normalized within-repertoire ranks of inferred template counts. A later analysis computed generation probabilities with a VDJ recombination model fitted to out-of-frame rearrangements, and checked the results against IGoR. Hypergeometric tests were used in a later analysis to score TCR-TCR, TCR-HLA and TCR-CMV co-occurrence, with a repertoire-size bias correction applied to the TCR pairs. To estimate false discovery rates, a later analysis permuted the HLA or CMV assignments 20 times. In a later analysis, co-occurring TCRs were grouped using DBSCAN, with TCRdist sequence similarity added in when clustering inside HLA-allele-positive subsets. For co-occurrence clustering, repertoires with fewer than 30,000 or more than 120,000 public chains were excluded, along with several repertoires with anomalous nucleotide sharing. The source is immuneACCESS, and TCRdb retained only in-frame sequences with V and J called. Part of the clones is not carried over; for the studies checked, unresolved V genes explain less than half of this, and the remainder is unexplained. That table gives V, J and clone size, and the DNA gave D and trimming. This sample holds around 200,000 clones; 65% to 80% were observed only once. The ten largest make up around 1.7% of the sample.

The cohort comprised 710 or so healthy bone marrow donors. Cohort members were all nominally healthy when sampled, although unrecorded immune exposures were likely present. The donor tested CMV seronegative, placing the donor among the 350 to 400 seronegative members of the cohort. Each donor provided a peripheral blood sample, and peripheral blood mononuclear cells were used for TCR beta sequencing. Genomic DNA was extracted from the blood cell samples with the Qiagen DNeasy Blood Extraction Kit. Results the study describes overall, beyond this receptor: A further reported finding was that TCR beta sequences accurately predicted the HLA-A and HLA-B alleles for most subjects in the first cohort. A later analysis reported that several top co-occurrence clusters appeared linked to parvovirus B19, influenza, CMV and Epstein-Barr virus. Because the 87-base-pair reads could not distinguish some IMGT-functional V segments, including TRBV6-2 and TRBV6-3, those segments were excluded. Only TCR beta chains were sequenced in this cohort, and the absence of alpha or paired-chain data limited detectable features. A later genetic analysis associated a missense DCLRE1C variant with V-gene and J-gene trimming of TCR beta chains, and an independent cohort replicated the association. The sequencing pipeline was judged likely to have produced a cluster of highly shared sequence variants as a technical artifact. Because HLA typing was missing for some donors at each locus, association tests included only the typed subset. For the cohort, immune exposure information was limited to CMV serostatus. Most TCR sequences were observed very rarely across donors, whereas some public TCRs were present in many individuals. A total of 150 to 200 TCR beta chains were listed by the study as associated with cytomegalovirus. Specific HLA alleles were associated with over 15,000 TCR beta sequences at a false discovery rate of 0.05 in a later analysis. The earlier analysis of almost 600 of the donors excluded some 15 rarely observed V segments, including chromosome 9 orphons, because counts were too low. In a later genetic analysis, fewer N-insertions in productive TCRs were reported among donors in an Asian-associated ancestry cluster than the 666-donor mean. In a later analysis, TCR association rates were found to vary across HLA loci, with the most associated TCRs seen for DRB1 alleles and the fewest for HLA-C alleles. Assigning TCR associations to individual alleles was difficult when HLA alleles, especially DR and DQ, strongly co-occurred. Most CMV-associated TCR beta chains appeared to be HLA-restricted in a later analysis, and the HLA associations seemed to be driven largely by CMV exposure. The presence/absence analyses assumed that sequencing depth was roughly uniform across donors, and that assumption may not be true. It was suggested by the authors that the approach could potentially be generalized to other disease states and immunological phenotypes. The classifier was reported to diagnose cytomegalovirus status with high specificity and sensitivity in both the original cohort and the validation cohort. In a later analysis, HLA-associated TCR beta chains showed more clonal expansion and lower generation probabilities than non-associated chains that were equally common. An earlier analysis of 587 of the donors showed that most TCR beta V segments appeared in productive rearrangements either about 87% or about 30% of the time, which broadly matched IMGT annotations. Correlated functional status among segregating V segments might reflect linkage disequilibrium, but an unknown experimental factor could not be ruled out. Three of the identified cytomegalovirus-associated TCR beta chains were confirmed in vitro to be specific for cytomegalovirus antigens.

This clone was observed a few times. Its target antigen remains unknown. Base qualities are missing; no much larger clone stands one base away. Its CDR3 holds 15 amino acids, cysteine through phenylalanine. The DNA shown is the 45-base CDR3, in frame from base 1. V ends up 3 bases short and J 1 base short, with an unmatched junction base count of 6. The germline V gene gives CDR1 as MDHEN and CDR2 as SYDVKM. The V and J segments used are TRBV28 and TRBJ2-7; TRBD2 aligns with 7 central bases. This TCR was sampled from a man aged 45 to 65 in good health and CMV-seronegative. Input material: PBMCs. The DNA reads TGTGCCAGCAGTTTGGGGGGGGGTGGGTCCTACGAGCAGTACTTC. Translated, this is CASSLGGGGSYEQYF.